This TCR beta chain appears in the sequencing data of a study of control samples from healthy donors and cancer patients. This CDR3 has 14 amino acids. Germline assignment: CDR1 LGHDT and CDR2 YNNKEL (reference sequence). Trimming removed 8 bases from V and 1 base from J; junction bases left unmatched: 2. Sequencing was performed with immunoSEQ multiplex PCR; in TCRdb, only in-frame clones are kept and a portion is missing. The data contain 120,000 to 150,000 clones, approximately 88% of them singletons. This rearrangement joins TRBV3-1 (or the pseudogene TRBV3-2) to TRBJ1-3; 10 positions agree with TRBD1. The receptor comes from a man aged 25-45 years in good health. Sequencing was carried out using blood. CDR3 in DNA: TGTGCCAGCCGGGACAGGGGTTCTGGAAACACCATATATTTT. This sequence encodes CASRDRGSGNTIYF.